This TCR beta chain was observed in a study of radiation and T cells in renal cell carcinoma. This sample's time point: blood 4 weeks post-SBRT, at nephrectomy. The treatment denotes: 15 Gy SBRT to primary tumor, nephrectomy 4 weeks later. Nephrectomy followed 15 Gy stereotactic body radiation by 4 weeks. After SBRT, blood was collected at 2 and 4 weeks, plus baseline. In regard to this clone: The antigen is undetermined.

Sequencing used immunoSEQ multiplex PCR; TCRdb keeps in-frame clones, though not all of them. The sample contains about 74,000 clones, roughly 87% of which appear only once. Findings and caveats of the study: From baseline, blood top tumor clonotypes peaked at 2 weeks post-radiation.

The germline V and J ends were trimmed by 5 bases and 2 bases, with 15 bases remaining between them. The CDR3 covers 16 residues. Germline V gene data show CDR1 as SGHAT and CDR2 as FQNNGV. This clonotype was obtained from an older woman with renal cell carcinoma. The chain links TRBV11-2 to TRBJ2-2; D is unresolved. This material consisted of blood, taken from a patient whose treatment included radiotherapy and nephrectomy. CDR3: CASSPGVVGNTGELFF. The DNA for the CDR3 is TGTGCCAGCAGCCCCGGAGTGGTAGGAAACACCGGGGAGCTGTTTTTT.